This T cell receptor beta chain was sequenced during a study of blood T cells in healthy people across ages. Sample-barcoded 5' priming and a J-beta primer mix drove a second PCR of roughly 7 to 11 cycles. Each cDNA molecule was tagged by a template-switch adaptor with 12 random nucleotides. TCRdb reprocessed the 5' RACE reads with MiXCR, giving one entry per CDR3 protein. Of about 640,000 distinct CDR3 sequences in the sample, approximately 50% were seen once. This CDR3 spans 15 amino acids. Germline-derived CDR1 and CDR2 are LNHNV and YYDKDF (reference sequence). Sample: blood. The rearrangement uses TRBV15 and TRBJ2-4, with D perhaps TRBD2 (5 bases). The tail of the sequence fits TRBJ2-5 better, so the J call may be wrong. The clonotype was recovered from a man aged 60 to 69 in good health. The CDR3 here is CATSRESSYGETQYF. The CDR3 DNA is TGTGCCACCAGCAGGGAATCTAGCTATGGGGAGACCCAGTACTTC.